This T cell receptor beta chain comes out of a study of T cell repertoires in cytomegalovirus infection (dated by TCRdb to the late 2010s). Study-wide context: The peptide stimulations were aimed at well-studied HLA-B-restricted epitopes as well as recently identified HLA-C-restricted CMV epitopes, whose presentation resists viral immunomodulation. The HLA type of each donor mattered for the analysis, because public TCR beta signatures pointed to carriage of CMV infection along with the matching HLA type. Results the study describes overall, beyond this receptor: In both this cohort and an independent cohort of 352 donors, the cumulative frequency of public TCR beta family members distinguished carriers of CMV infection plus the relevant HLA type. In the ex vivo response, HLA-C-restricted CMV-specific TCR beta clonotypes were dominant, and in two of eight donors the single most frequent clonotype came from this HLA-C-restricted group.

Details on this clonotype: Its specific antigen is unknown. One base away there is no much larger clone; base qualities are not given.

TCRdb names Illumina HiSeq 1500 as the instrument used. The public reads were reanalyzed by TCRdb: fastp trimming at Q25, MiXCR alignment, in-frame beta chains only. Rows with a matching CDR3 protein are joined into one entry that keeps the most common DNA and genes. Present in this sample are roughly 800,000 distinct CDR3 sequences, roughly 28% of which were seen just once. The top ten clonotypes cover 13% of the sample. Taken with the paper, the label for treatment or condition translates to: in vitro stimulation with specific CMV peptide epitopes to enrich CMV-specific T cells. The germline V gene sets CDR1 to SGHVS and CDR2 to FNYEAQ. V is clipped by 5 bases and J by 5 bases, and the sequence between their germline boundaries is 12 bases long. The CDR3 holds 14 amino acids from the cysteine to the phenylalanine. Solely the CDR3 DNA is kept, with 42 bases framed from the first base.

Source: cultured CD8+ T cells from PBMCs, taken from culture after CMV antigen stimulation. This sequence originates from a human donor in good health (CMV status not recorded). Some clones in this sample may be carry-over from other donors' samples. The V and J segments used are TRBV7-6 and TRBJ2-2; the D gene is possibly TRBD1 or TRBD2, each agreeing over 5 bases. The CDR3 has the sequence CASSRDLRTGELFF. The nucleotides are TGTGCCAGCAGCCGGGACCTAAGGACCGGGGAGCTGTTTTTT.